The source of this T cell receptor (beta chain) is a study of human T cells and chemical hapten exposure. TCRdb recomputed calls from the RACE reads with MiXCR, one row per CDR3 protein. The sample shows about 180,000 distinct CDR3 sequences, approximately 29% of them seen only once. Study results and caveats: With DPC sensitization, TCRs exceeding 1 in 1000 frequency showed no change.

Stated time point: pre-sensitization, week 0. Noted treatment: therapeutic diphenylcyclopropenone sensitization with weekly scalp DPC. The CDR3 is made up of 14 amino acids. V was pared by 1 base and J by 1 base, with 2 bases of the junction left unmatched. The germline CDR1 and CDR2 sequences are SQVTM and ANQGSEA. In this sample, this clonotype turned up a few times. What it binds is not known. This sequence joins TRBV29-1 and TRBJ1-2; 8 bases are shared with TRBD1. The source of this sequence is a woman under 40 with alopecia areata. Some clones in this sample may be carry-over from other donors' samples. The sequences come from whole blood, collected in connection with sensitization to the hapten diphenylcyclopropenone (DPC). Written as DNA, the CDR3 is TGCAGCGTTGAAGCACAGGGGGGTAACTATGGCTACACCTTC. It yields the protein CSVEAQGGNYGYTF.